This T cell receptor (beta chain) was recovered during a study of blood T cell repertoires in COVID-19. About the research overall: Samples taken during acute and convalescent COVID-19 were collected in the United States, Italy and Spain. Sample material is recorded as cDNA or gDNA derived from T cells, B-cell-depleted T cells, or PBMCs.

The V gene's germline CDR1 is SGHNT and CDR2 YENEEA. The CDR3 has 15 residues. V was clipped by 1 base and J by 4 bases, with 10 bases between them. Under the authors' procedure: The authors estimated nucleated cell counts from reference gene primer amplification. Profiling relied on immunoSEQ multiplex PCR, and the TCRdb table lists in-frame clones only, not all of them. V and J calls plus clone size are reproduced from that table; the DNA served to infer D and trimming. The table shows 190,000 or so clones, with more than 85% occurring only once. The chain is built from TRBV11-3 and TRBJ2-2; TRBD1 might be the D (6 bases). This TCR came from a man aged 40-50 years with active or convalescent COVID-19. Specimen: peripheral blood. CDR3 sequence: CASSLVQGGTGELFF. In DNA, the CDR3 is TGTGCCAGCAGCTTAGTACAGGGCGGCACCGGGGAGCTGTTTTTT.